Shown below are 24 T cell receptor beta chains from a single sample sequenced in a study of blood T cells in healthy people across ages (dated by TCRdb to the mid-2010s). The library was produced with 5' RACE. The sequencer was an Illumina HiSeq 2500. A second PCR of about 7 to 12 cycles was performed with a sample-barcoded 5' primer and a J-beta primer mix. TCRdb's own reprocessing of the public reads used fastp at Q25 and MiXCR and kept productive beta chains. Under each unique CDR3 protein, matching rows form one entry showing the most common genes and DNA. This sample has 1.5 million or so distinct CDR3 sequences in its table, and about 45% of those were observed once. About 3.8% of the sample goes to the ten largest clones. The sample was blood. These receptor sequences come from a woman in her late teens or twenties in good health.

CDR3 amino acids: CASSCPDRGQFEQYF. The CDR3 DNA follows: TGTGCCAGCAGTTGCCCGGACAGGGGGCAATTCGAGCAGTACTTC. The chain employs TRBV7-2 and TRBJ2-5, with 11 positions matching TRBD1. Judging by the DNA end, TRBJ2-7 fits better; the J call may be wrong. Germline lookup yields CDR1 SGHTA and CDR2 FQGNSA. This CDR3 spans 15 amino acids.

This clonotype has only a few counts. The chain links TRBV6-1 to TRBJ1-4; a weak D match, TRBD1 (5 bases). V dropped 2 bases and J dropped 4 bases, with 11 bases sitting between them. Per the germline V gene, CDR1 is MNHNS and CDR2 is SASEGT. The CDR3 length is 15 residues. The CDR3 sequence: CASSESGTVNEKLFF. CDR3 nucleotide sequence: TGTGCCAGCAGTGAATCCGGGACGGTTAATGAAAAACTGTTTTTT.

The gene calls are TRBV28 and TRBJ1-1; TRBD1 is a possible D gene (5 bases). The CDR3 length is 18 residues. In germline, CDR1 is MDHEN, CDR2 SYDVKM. Trimming removed 5 bases from V and 2 bases from J, with 24 bases in between. CDR3 amino acids: CASSTPFREKVRNTEAFF. In nucleotides, the CDR3 is TGTGCCAGCAGTACCCCATTCAGGGAAAAGGTGCGAAACACTGAAGCTTTCTTT.

This clonotype was recorded at least ten times. The genes are TRBV5-5 and TRBJ2-3; TRBD2 agrees at 7 bases. The CDR3 loop spans 15 amino acids. Trimming took 4 bases from V and 0 from J; bases not matched to a gene: 5. CDR1 is SGHKS and CDR2 is YYEKEE in the germline V gene (reference sequence). DNA of the CDR3: TGTGCCAGCAGCCTACTAGCGAGAAGCACAGATACGCAGTATTTT. This translates into CASSLLARSTDTQYF.

This clonotype was picked up a small number of times. This chain links TRBV6-2 or TRBV6-3 with TRBJ1-1; 7 nucleotides agree with TRBD1. The CDR3 length is 13 residues. Trimming removed 2 bases from V and 8 bases from J; junction bases left unmatched: 5. Germline CDR1 and CDR2: MNHEY and SVGEGT. DNA of the CDR3: TGTGCCAGCAGTTACAGGACAGGAAGGGAAGCTTTCTTT. It codes for CASSYRTGREAFF.

V usage is TRBV6-2 or TRBV6-3 and J usage is TRBJ2-3; TRBD1 agrees at 7 bases. This CDR3 region has 12 residues. CDR1 is MNHEY and CDR2 is SVGEGT in the germline V gene. The junction had 9 bases not matched to a gene; V was cut back by 11 bases and J by 7 bases. CDR3 loop: CASGQVPNTQYF. In nucleotides, the CDR3 is TGTGCCTCCGGACAGGTTCCCAATACGCAGTATTTT.

J is TRBJ2-5 and V is TRBV7-2; D gene unclear. Germline CDR1 is SGHTA and CDR2 is FQGNSA. V was trimmed by 7 bases and J by 5 bases, leaving 11 bases between them. The CDR3 loop spans 12 amino acids. CDR3 DNA sequence: TGTGCCAGCAACAACCTAGGGGAGACCCAGTACTTC. This translates into CASNNLGETQYF.

This clonotype was observed a handful of times. The V call is TRBV10-3, the J call TRBJ1-2; 7 bases agree with TRBD1. V lost 5 bases, J lost 2 bases, and 5 bases stayed unmatched. The CDR3 consists of 14 residues. Per germline, CDR1 ENHRY and CDR2 SYGVKD. The CDR3 spells CAISTGVSNYGYTF. CDR3 in DNA: TGTGCCATCAGTACAGGGGTTAGCAACTATGGCTACACCTTC.

The chain has TRBV7-9 and TRBJ2-2; D gene unclear. Trimming removed 2 bases at V and 7 bases at J, with 14 bases between. Germline V lookup: CDR1 SEHNR, CDR2 FQNEAQ (reference sequence). The CDR3 covers 15 residues. CDR3 protein: CASSLKGTTYGELFF. CDR3 sequence (DNA): TGTGCCAGCAGCTTAAAAGGCACCACGTACGGGGAGCTGTTTTTT. Together with reference TRBV7-9 and TRBJ2-2, the CDR3 gives the full variable domain: DTGVSQNPRHKITKRGQNVTFRCDPISEHNRLYWYRQTLGQGPEFLTYFQNEAQLEKSRLLSDRFSAERPKGSFSTLEIQRTEQGDSAMYLCASSLKGTTYGELFFGEGSRLTVL.

This chain uses TRBV20-1 with TRBJ2-1; 10 nucleotides line up with TRBD2. Trimming cost V 0 bases and J 9 bases; bases outside gene matches: 8. The CDR3 has 15 amino acids. Germline V gives CDR1 DFQATT, CDR2 SNEGSKA (reference sequence). In nucleotides, the CDR3 is TGCAGTGCTAGAGATCCTAGCGGGAGTAGCGGTGAGCAGTTCTTC. Translated: CSARDPSGSSGEQFF.

There are a few counts of this clonotype. The rearrangement joins TRBV29-1 to TRBJ2-7, with 8 bases aligning to TRBD2. Per germline, CDR1 SQVTM and CDR2 ANQGSEA. This CDR3 has 14 residues. V dropped 4 bases and J dropped 4; count of bases not matched to a gene: 9. The CDR3 DNA reads as TGCAGCGTTGCTTCATCTAGCGGGTTATACGAGCAGTACTTC. Its translation: CSVASSSGLYEQYF.

The chain combines TRBV7-2 with TRBJ2-5; D perhaps matches TRBD2 (5 bases). Germline values: CDR1 SGHTA, CDR2 FQGNSA. The CDR3 length is 15 residues. Trimming removed 1 base from V and 3 bases from J, with 12 bases in between. The CDR3 reads CASSLVVGRKETQYF. The CDR3, as DNA: TGTGCCAGCAGCTTAGTAGTAGGGAGAAAAGAGACCCAGTACTTC.

The chain has TRBV20-1 and TRBJ2-3; no reliable D call. V lost 6 bases, J lost 2 bases, and 18 bases lay in between. There are 15 residues in the CDR3. The germline gives CDR1 DFQATT, CDR2 SNEGSKA (reference sequence). The CDR3 here is CSAQVLLTSTDTQYF. Here the CDR3 DNA reads TGCAGTGCCCAAGTTTTGCTCACGTCCACAGATACGCAGTATTTT.

This clonotype appeared a few times. The V gene is TRBV6-5, the J gene TRBJ2-3; D might be TRBD2 (7 bases). The CDR3 contains 15 residues. Germline V lookup: CDR1 MNHEY, CDR2 SVGAGI. V lost 0 bases and J lost 9, with 16 bases in between. The CDR3 protein is CASSYSIRGAETQYF. The CDR3 nucleotides read TGTGCCAGCAGTTACTCGATACGGGGGGCTGAGACGCAGTATTTT.

The chain links TRBV7-8 to TRBJ2-1; 8 bases align to TRBD2. The V and J ends lost 3 bases and 0 bases, in that order; junction bases with no gene match: 10. The CDR3 spans 18 residues. Germline values: CDR1 SGHVS, CDR2 FQNEAQ. DNA of the CDR3: TGTGCCAGCAGCTTGGGCCCACTAGCGGCGAGCTCCTACAATGAGCAGTTCTTC. This encodes CASSLGPLAASSYNEQFF.

The genes are TRBV9 and TRBJ2-3, with a possible D match to TRBD2 (7 bases). This CDR3 has 14 amino acids. The V gene lost 4 bases and the J gene lost 6 bases, with 15 bases spanning the gap. Looked up from germline, CDR1 is SGDLS and CDR2 is YYNGEE. The CDR3: CASSNRGAIDTQYF. The CDR3 region has the DNA TGTGCCAGCAGCAACCGGGGGGCCATTGATACGCAGTATTTT. The variable domain in full, with the rest retrieved from reference TRBV9 and TRBJ2-3, is DSGVTQTPKHLITATGQRVTLRCSPRSGDLSVYWYQQSLDQGLQFLIQYYNGEERAKGNILERFSAQQFPDLHSELNLSSLELGDSALYFCASSNRGAIDTQYFGPGTRLTVL.

The J gene is TRBJ2-2, the V gene TRBV29-1; the D is unclear. Germline lookup yields CDR1 SQVTM and CDR2 ANQGSEA. Trimming took 6 bases from V and 6 from J, leaving 20 bases between them. This CDR3 has 15 residues. The CDR3 region is CSVVTLETHAGELFF. As DNA, the CDR3 is TGCAGCGTCGTCACTCTGGAGACGCACGCCGGGGAGCTGTTTTTT.

This chain joins TRBV20-1 and TRBJ1-1, with 9 bases lining up with TRBD1. Germline values: CDR1 DFQATT, CDR2 SNEGSKA (reference sequence). V lost 7 bases, J lost 7 bases, and 7 bases stayed unmatched. The CDR3 runs to 12 residues. DNA for the CDR3: TGCAGTGTCAAACAGGGGGCGGGTGAAGCTTTCTTT. It encodes CSVKQGAGEAFF.

This chain links TRBV7-2 with TRBJ1-4; 10 bases match TRBD1. This CDR3 has 15 amino acids. Germline V gene sequence: CDR1 SGHTA, CDR2 FQGNSA. V gave up 4 bases and J gave up 5 bases; unmatched junction bases: 4. The CDR3 coding sequence is TGTGCCAGCAGCTCGAGGACAGGGGGAAATGAAAAACTGTTTTTT. This gives the protein CASSSRTGGNEKLFF.

The genes are TRBV10-3 and TRBJ2-1; 10 bases align to TRBD2. The germline gives CDR1 ENHRY, CDR2 SYGVKD. This CDR3 is built from 16 residues. J was trimmed by 8 bases and V by 4 bases; bases with no gene match: 11. CDR3: CAISAPPSGSSYEQFF. CDR3 in DNA: TGTGCCATCAGTGCCCCCCCTAGCGGGAGTAGCTATGAGCAGTTCTTC.

This clonotype turned up a few times. This chain links TRBV30 with TRBJ2-1; 7 bases are shared with TRBD1. From germline, CDR1 is GTSNPN and CDR2 SVGIG (reference sequence). This CDR3 has 16 amino acids. J lost 5 bases, V lost 1 base, and 11 bases had no gene match. The CDR3 bases are TGTGCCTGGAGTGCCGATCCAGGGGGTGTTGACAATGAGCAGTTCTTC. The encoded protein is CAWSADPGGVDNEQFF.

The chain is built from TRBV12-3 or TRBV12-4 and TRBJ1-5, with unresolved D. The CDR3 has 13 residues. V was trimmed by 5 bases and J by 2 bases, leaving 7 bases between them. The CDR3 protein is CASSPWGNQPQHF. CDR3 nucleotide sequence: TGTGCCAGCAGTCCGTGGGGCAATCAGCCCCAGCATTTT.

The V gene is TRBV6-2 or TRBV6-3, the J gene TRBJ2-7; D might be TRBD1 (6 bases). Per germline, CDR1 MNHEY and CDR2 SVGEGT. V was shortened by 5 bases and J by 5 bases, with 13 bases between the two germline ends. This CDR3 has 13 amino acids. CDR3 in amino acids: CASSVTGYHEQYF. The CDR3 DNA is TGTGCCAGCAGTGTTACAGGGTACCACGAGCAGTACTTC.

This clonotype has just a few counts. The chain carries TRBV12-3 or TRBV12-4 and TRBJ2-1, with 12 nucleotides matching TRBD2. The ends lost 6 bases at V and 4 bases at J; junction bases unmatched: 7. CDR3 length: 16 residues. CDR3 sequence: CASRARTSGEYNEQFF. The CDR3 DNA is TGTGCCAGCAGAGCCCGGACTAGCGGGGAATACAATGAGCAGTTCTTC.